The next 21 T cell receptor beta chains were all read from a single sample in a study of blood T cell repertoires in COVID-19. Data came from immunoSEQ multiplex PCR; TCRdb stores just in-frame clones and leaves some out. The sample holds some 89,000 clones, around 87% seen once. The sequencing input was peripheral blood. These receptors were taken from a human donor in a cohort sampled during active COVID-19.

For this clone: Other DNA sequences in the sample encode the same CDR3. The chain links TRBV7-2 to TRBJ2-7, with 7 bases that match TRBD1. Germline CDR1 SGHTA, CDR2 FQGNSA. The V segment lost 5 bases and the J segment 2 bases; nucleotides outside the gene matches: 6. CDR3 length equals 14 residues. The CDR3 nucleotides read TGTGCCAGCAGCCCCCCGGGACAGCCCTACGAGCAGTACTTC. Its translation is CASSPPGQPYEQYF. Variable domain in full (rest from reference TRBV7-2 and TRBJ2-7): GAGVSQSPSNKVTEKGKDVELRCDPISGHTALYWYRQSLGQGLEFLIYFQGNSAPDKSGLPSDRFSAERTGGSVSTLTIQRTQQEDSAVYLCASSPPGQPYEQYFGPGTRLTVT.

The chain joins TRBV19 to TRBJ1-4; 8 bases line up with TRBD1. The CDR3 runs to 16 residues. After removal of 5 bases from V and 0 bases from J, the junction contained 5 bases not matched to a gene. Germline CDR1 and CDR2: LNHDA and SQIVND (reference sequence). For the CDR3, the DNA is TGTGCCAGTAGTGGGCGGGACAGGCCAACTAATGAAAAACTGTTTTTT. Protein: CASSGRDRPTNEKLFF.

The rearrangement joins TRBV30 to TRBJ2-1; 11 bases agree with TRBD2. The CDR3 totals 15 residues. With 5 bases clipped from V and 9 bases from J, the junction kept 12 bases outside the gene matches. In germline, CDR1 is GTSNPN, CDR2 SVGIG (reference sequence). The CDR3 is CAWDPGTSGPGEQFF. CDR3 DNA sequence: TGTGCCTGGGATCCCGGGACTAGCGGACCCGGTGAGCAGTTCTTC.

The rearrangement joins TRBV7-3 to TRBJ2-2; 7 positions agree with TRBD1. The trim removed 4 bases at V and 5 bases at J, leaving 1 base unmatched. There are 13 residues in the CDR3. Germline CDR1 SGHTA, CDR2 FQGTGA. The CDR3 DNA reads as TGTGCCAGCAGCTCGACAGGGACCGGGGAGCTGTTTTTT. Translation gives CASSSTGTGELFF.

This clone was found a few times. This rearrangement joins TRBV19 to TRBJ2-3, with 7 bases matching TRBD2. CDR1 LNHDA and CDR2 SQIVND come from the germline V gene (reference sequence). V gave up 5 bases and J gave up 6 bases; unmatched junction bases: 8. The length of the CDR3 is 14 residues. The CDR3 reads CASSWAGVQDTQYF. The CDR3 region has the DNA TGTGCCAGTAGTTGGGCGGGGGTCCAGGATACGCAGTATTTT.

The sample holds a few counts of this clone. The chain has TRBV6-2 or TRBV6-3 and TRBJ2-5, with D maybe TRBD2 (5 bases). This CDR3 has 14 residues. The V end was cut by 4 bases, the J end by 7 bases, with 16 bases between. Germline assignment: CDR1 MNHEY and CDR2 SVGEGT. CDR3 sequence (DNA): TGTGCCAGCAGTTTGGACCTCGGACTCTGGACCCAGTACTTC. Translated, it gives CASSLDLGLWTQYF.

The V and J genes are TRBV27 and TRBJ1-1, with 9 bases aligning to TRBD1. The trim removed 4 bases at V and 4 bases at J, leaving 13 bases unmatched. The CDR3 has 17 amino acids. CDR1 and CDR2 (germline): MNHEY, SMNVEV (reference sequence). CDR3 sequence (DNA): TGTGCCAGCAGTTCCCAAGGGACAGGGCGGCGCGGCACTGAAGCTTTCTTT. This encodes CASSSQGTGRRGTEAFF.

This clone was found a few times. The chain links TRBV9 to TRBJ2-1; TRBD2 matches 7 bases. The CDR3 runs to 13 residues. After removal of 7 bases from V and 5 bases from J, the junction contained 6 bases not matched to a gene. Germline loops: CDR1 SGDLS, CDR2 YYNGEE. The CDR3 is CASGGRGDNEQFF. Here the CDR3 DNA reads TGTGCCAGCGGCGGACGGGGGGACAATGAGCAGTTCTTC.

The V call is TRBV19, the J call TRBJ1-5; TRBD1 might be the D (5 bases). The V end lost 4 bases, the J end lost 0 bases, and 13 bases lay between the germline ends. CDR3 size: 16 residues. The germline gives CDR1 LNHDA, CDR2 SQIVND (reference sequence). The CDR3 DNA reads as TGTGCCAGTAGTACCTACGGGGGACTTAGCAATCAGCCCCAGCATTTT. Translation: CASSTYGGLSNQPQHF.

The chain couples TRBV19 to TRBJ2-2; 13 bases align to TRBD2. Germline-derived CDR1 and CDR2 are LNHDA and SQIVND (reference sequence). The CDR3 runs 18 residues. The V segment lost 3 bases and the J segment 6 bases; nucleotides outside the gene matches: 10. In nucleotides, the CDR3 is TGTGCCAGTAGTATCCTCATGGTACTAGCGGGAGGGCCCGGGGAGCTGTTTTTT. As protein: CASSILMVLAGGPGELFF.

The chain couples TRBV6-1 to TRBJ2-7, with 9 bases that match TRBD2. The CDR3 extends over 14 amino acids. Germline lookup yields CDR1 MNHNS and CDR2 SASEGT. Unmatched junction bases numbered 1, after V lost 2 bases and J lost 2 bases. Here the CDR3 reads CASSELAGPYEQYF. Here the CDR3 DNA reads TGTGCCAGCAGTGAACTAGCGGGACCCTACGAGCAGTACTTC.

The rearrangement joins TRBV11-2 to TRBJ2-1, with a tentative D call TRBD1 (5 bases). The CDR3 totals 14 residues. The germline V gene has CDR1 SGHAT and CDR2 FQNNGV. Trimming shortened V by 5 bases and J by 7 bases, and 15 bases separated the two germline ends. This CDR3 is CASSPQAQGNEQFF. CDR3 bases: TGTGCCAGCAGCCCCCAGGCCCAGGGAAATGAGCAGTTCTTC.

This chain joins TRBV12-3 or TRBV12-4 and TRBJ2-3; D is perhaps TRBD2 (5 bases). This CDR3 spans 12 amino acids. V gave up 5 bases and J gave up 7 bases, with 10 bases separating them. CDR3: CASSQDYYTQYF. CDR3 DNA sequence: TGTGCCAGCAGTCAAGACTACTATACGCAGTATTTT.

The chain recombines TRBV27 with TRBJ2-7; 8 nucleotides agree with TRBD2. With 5 bases clipped from V and 1 base from J, the junction kept 10 bases outside the gene matches. Germline-derived CDR1 and CDR2 are MNHEY and SMNVEV (reference sequence). This CDR3 contains 16 residues. The CDR3 spells CASSSSVSGGSYEQYF. CDR3 in DNA: TGTGCCAGCAGTAGTTCCGTGTCGGGAGGGTCCTACGAGCAGTACTTC.

The chain employs TRBV13 and TRBJ1-1; D unresolved. The CDR3 runs to 13 residues. Germline lookup yields CDR1 PRHDT and CDR2 FYEKMQ (reference sequence). V lost 0 bases, J lost 7 bases, and 9 bases lay in between. CDR3 sequence reads: CASSLGWPGEAFF. CDR3 nucleotides: TGTGCCAGCAGCTTAGGCTGGCCAGGTGAAGCTTTCTTT.

CDR3 DNA: TGTGCCAGCAGTTTTGACAGAAGCTCCTACGAGCAGTACTTC. It codes for CASSFDRSSYEQYF. The gene calls are TRBV6-5 and TRBJ2-7; possible D gene TRBD1, 5 bases. The V gene lost 4 bases and the J gene lost 0 bases, with 10 bases spanning the gap. This CDR3 spans 14 amino acids. Germline loops: CDR1 MNHEY, CDR2 SVGAGI.

This chain uses TRBV28 with TRBJ1-2; 9 nucleotides agree with TRBD1. Germline values: CDR1 MDHEN, CDR2 SYDVKM. The CDR3 sequence is 17 residues long. With 6 bases clipped from V and 2 bases from J, the junction kept 13 bases outside the gene matches. The CDR3 sequence is CASSPSRDRANNYGYTF. CDR3 coding DNA: TGTGCCAGCAGCCCCTCTCGGGACAGGGCGAACAACTATGGCTACACCTTC.

This clone was counted only a few times. Other DNA sequences from this sample encode an identical CDR3 as well. The CDR3 DNA reads TGTGCCAGCAGCCCCCGGGACACCTCCTACGAGCAGTACTTC. The encoded protein is CASSPRDTSYEQYF. The chain links TRBV7-9 to TRBJ2-7; maybe TRBD1 (6 bases). V lost 5 bases and J 0 bases, leaving 11 bases between the germline ends. The germline CDR1 and CDR2 sequences are SEHNR and FQNEAQ (reference sequence). This CDR3 is built from 14 residues.

This chain links TRBV9 with TRBJ2-3, with 7 bases matching TRBD2. The germline CDR1 and CDR2 sequences are SGDLS and YYNGEE. There are 17 residues in the CDR3. The V segment lost 0 bases and the J segment 3 bases; nucleotides outside the gene matches: 10. The CDR3 sequence: CASSVATAGYGTDTQYF. The CDR3, as DNA: TGTGCCAGCAGCGTAGCTACAGCGGGGTACGGTACAGATACGCAGTATTTT.

V and J are TRBV12-5 and TRBJ2-1, with 12 bases fitting TRBD2. CDR1 is LGHNT, CDR2 FRNRAP, per germline. CDR3 length equals 18 residues. The J segment lost 2 bases and the V segment lost 3 bases, leaving 8 bases of the junction unmatched. This chain's CDR3 is CASGFSALAGGTYNEQFF. For the CDR3, the DNA is TGTGCTAGTGGTTTCTCCGCACTAGCGGGAGGAACCTACAATGAGCAGTTCTTC. Combining the CDR3 with reference TRBV12-5 and TRBJ2-1 gives the whole variable domain DARVTQTPRHKVTEMGQEVTMRCQPILGHNTVFWYRQTMMQGLELLAYFRNRAPLDDSGMPKDRFSAEMPDATLATLKIQPSEPRDSAVYFCASGFSALAGGTYNEQFFGPGTRLTVL.

The J gene is TRBJ2-1, the V gene TRBV4-3; 8 positions match TRBD2. The V and J ends lost 0 bases and 4 bases, in that order; junction bases with no gene match: 2. The germline CDR1 and CDR2 sequences are LGHNA and YSLEER. The CDR3 length is 15 residues. CDR3 in amino acids: CASSQELAEYNEQFF. The CDR3 coding sequence is TGCGCCAGCAGCCAAGAACTAGCGGAATACAATGAGCAGTTCTTC.